The 3 T cell receptor beta chains listed next were all sequenced from one sample in a study of regulatory T cells in long-lasting Graves disease (dated by TCRdb to the early 2020s). Taken with the paper, the label for time point translates to: newly diagnosed GD, antithyroid drugs for less than 3 months. For both TCR sequencing and RNA sequencing, RNA was extracted from PBMCs in TRIzol. Library prep was done by multiplex PCR. Sequencer: Illumina HiSeq 4000. To build TCR beta libraries, CDR3 regions were amplified by Arm-PCR using iRepertoire HTBI primers. TCRdb reprocessing: public reads trimmed at Q25 with fastp, clones called with MiXCR, in-frame beta chains kept. When rows share a CDR3 protein, they turn into one entry using the most common DNA and genes. The sample table shows about 310,000 distinct CDR3 sequences, and roughly 18% are seen once. Less than 45% of the sample is held by the ten biggest clonotypes.

The material was peripheral blood mononuclear cells (PBMCs), obtained at new diagnosis, from a patient treated with antithyroid drugs. These receptors were collected from a female donor with Graves disease.

This clonotype was seen at least ten times. This chain joins TRBV19 and TRBJ1-1, with D tentatively TRBD1 (5 bases). Germline V CDR1 and CDR2: LNHDA, SQIVND (reference sequence). CDR3 length: 14 residues. V lost 4 bases and J 1 base, leaving 10 bases between the germline ends. This CDR3 reads CASSTTTANTEAFF. The CDR3 nucleotides are TGTGCCAGTAGTACCACGACAGCGAACACTGAAGCTTTCTTT.

This clonotype has a count of ten or more. J is TRBJ1-1 and V is TRBV29-1; tentatively, D is TRBD1 (6 bases). Germline CDR1 reads SQVTM; CDR2 reads ANQGSEA. The CDR3 is 16 amino acids. Trimming stripped 6 bases from V and 1 base from J, with 21 bases between. CDR3 residues: CSVSTNRGSQNTEAFF. For the CDR3, the DNA is TGCAGCGTGTCAACCAATAGGGGGTCTCAGAACACTGAAGCTTTCTTT.

As regards this clonotype: A much more abundant neighbour one base away suggests this may be a read error. The chain recombines TRBV6-1 with TRBJ2-3; D is possibly TRBD1 (6 bases). V was cut by 4 bases and J by 4 bases, with 15 bases left in between. The CDR3 runs 15 residues. Per germline, CDR1 MNHNS and CDR2 SASEGT. The chain's CDR3 is CASSGAIQGADTQYF. In nucleotides, the CDR3 is TGTGCCAGCAGTGGAGCGATACAGGGAGCAGATACGCAGTATTTT.